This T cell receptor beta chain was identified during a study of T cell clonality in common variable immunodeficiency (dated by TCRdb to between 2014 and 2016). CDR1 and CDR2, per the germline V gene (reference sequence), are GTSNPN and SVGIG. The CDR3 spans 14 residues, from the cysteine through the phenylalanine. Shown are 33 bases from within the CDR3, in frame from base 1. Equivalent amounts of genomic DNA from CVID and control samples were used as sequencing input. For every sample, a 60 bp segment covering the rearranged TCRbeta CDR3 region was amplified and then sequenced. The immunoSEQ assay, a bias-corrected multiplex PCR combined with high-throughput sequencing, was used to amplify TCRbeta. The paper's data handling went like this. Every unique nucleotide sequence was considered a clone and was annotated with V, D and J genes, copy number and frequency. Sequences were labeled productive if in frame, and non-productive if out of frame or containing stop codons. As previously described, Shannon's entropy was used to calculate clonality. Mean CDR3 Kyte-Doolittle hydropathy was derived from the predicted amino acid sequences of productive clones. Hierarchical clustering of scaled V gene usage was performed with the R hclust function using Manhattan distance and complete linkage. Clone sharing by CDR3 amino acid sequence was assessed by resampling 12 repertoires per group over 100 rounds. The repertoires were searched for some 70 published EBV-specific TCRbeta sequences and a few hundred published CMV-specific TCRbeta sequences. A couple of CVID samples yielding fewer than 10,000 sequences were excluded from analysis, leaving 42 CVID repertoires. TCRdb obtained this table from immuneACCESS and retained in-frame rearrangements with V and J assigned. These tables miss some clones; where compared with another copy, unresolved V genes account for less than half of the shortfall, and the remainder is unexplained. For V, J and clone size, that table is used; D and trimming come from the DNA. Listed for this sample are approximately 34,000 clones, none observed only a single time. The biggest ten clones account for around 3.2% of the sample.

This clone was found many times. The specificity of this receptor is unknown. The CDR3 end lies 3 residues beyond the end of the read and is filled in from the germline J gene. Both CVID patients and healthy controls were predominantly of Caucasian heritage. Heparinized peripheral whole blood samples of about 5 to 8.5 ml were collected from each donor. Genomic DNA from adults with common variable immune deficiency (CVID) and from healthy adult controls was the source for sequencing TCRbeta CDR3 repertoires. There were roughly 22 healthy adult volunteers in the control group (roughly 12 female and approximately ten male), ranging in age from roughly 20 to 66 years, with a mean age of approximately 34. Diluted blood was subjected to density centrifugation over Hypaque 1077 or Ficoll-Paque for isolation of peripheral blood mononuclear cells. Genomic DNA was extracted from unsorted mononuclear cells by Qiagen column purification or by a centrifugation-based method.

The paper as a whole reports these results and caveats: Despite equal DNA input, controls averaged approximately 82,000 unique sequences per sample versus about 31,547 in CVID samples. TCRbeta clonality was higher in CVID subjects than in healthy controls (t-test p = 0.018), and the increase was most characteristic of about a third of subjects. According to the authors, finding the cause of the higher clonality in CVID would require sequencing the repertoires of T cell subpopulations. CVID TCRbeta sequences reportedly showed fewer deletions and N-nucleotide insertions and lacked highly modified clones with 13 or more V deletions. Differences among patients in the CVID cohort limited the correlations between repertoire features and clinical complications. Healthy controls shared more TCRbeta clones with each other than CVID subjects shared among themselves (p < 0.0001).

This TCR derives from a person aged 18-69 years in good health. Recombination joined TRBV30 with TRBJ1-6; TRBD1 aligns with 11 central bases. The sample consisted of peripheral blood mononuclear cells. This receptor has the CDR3 CAWDVGQGVPPLHF. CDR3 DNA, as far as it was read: TGTGCCTGGGATGTGGGACAGGGGGTTCCCCCC.